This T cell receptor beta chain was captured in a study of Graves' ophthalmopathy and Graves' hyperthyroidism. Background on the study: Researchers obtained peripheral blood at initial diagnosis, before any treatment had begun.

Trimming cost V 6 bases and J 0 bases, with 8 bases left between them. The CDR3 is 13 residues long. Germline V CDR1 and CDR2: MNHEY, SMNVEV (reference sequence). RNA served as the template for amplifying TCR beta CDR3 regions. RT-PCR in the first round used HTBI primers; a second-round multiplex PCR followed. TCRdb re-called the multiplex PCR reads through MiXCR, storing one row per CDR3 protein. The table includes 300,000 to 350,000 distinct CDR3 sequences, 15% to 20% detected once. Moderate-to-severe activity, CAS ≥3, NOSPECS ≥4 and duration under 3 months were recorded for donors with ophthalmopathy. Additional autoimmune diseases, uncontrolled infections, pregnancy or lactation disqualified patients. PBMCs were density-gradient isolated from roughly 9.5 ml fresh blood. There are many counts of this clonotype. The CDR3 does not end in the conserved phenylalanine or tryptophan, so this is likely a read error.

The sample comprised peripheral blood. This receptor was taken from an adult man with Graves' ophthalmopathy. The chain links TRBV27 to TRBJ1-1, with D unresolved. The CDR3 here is CASSTLVNTEAFL. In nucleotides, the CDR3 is TGTGCCAGCAGCACGCTGGTGAACACTGAAGCTTTCCTT.